What follows are 27 T cell receptor beta chains derived from one specimen sequenced in a study of blood T cells in healthy people across ages. A sample-barcoded 5' primer and a J-beta primer mix were used in a second PCR of roughly 7 to 11 cycles. TCRdb redid the calling of the 5' RACE reads with MiXCR, one entry per CDR3 protein. The sample lists around 940,000 distinct CDR3 sequences; just over 50% were seen once. The sample taken for sequencing was blood. These receptors were taken from a woman aged 55 to 70 in good health.

The chain has TRBV3-1 and TRBJ2-3; 10 bases line up with TRBD1. V dropped 4 bases and J dropped 5; count of bases not matched to a gene: 9. The CDR3 is 16 residues long. Germline loops: CDR1 LGHDT, CDR2 YNNKEL (reference sequence). Here the CDR3 DNA reads TGTGCCAGCAGCCGAGCCGGACAGGGGGAAGGAGATACGCAGTATTTT. It encodes CASSRAGQGEGDTQYF.

The CDR3 here is CATGDKEDTQYF. CDR3 sequence (DNA): TGTGCCACGGGGGACAAGGAGGATACGCAGTATTTT. The chain recombines TRBV10-3 with TRBJ2-3; D may match TRBD1 or TRBD2 (6 bases each). Looked up from germline, CDR1 is ENHRY and CDR2 is SYGVKD. The V end was cut by 10 bases, the J end by 6 bases, with 14 bases between. This CDR3 has 12 residues.

The V call is TRBV29-1, the J call TRBJ2-4, with TRBD2 as a possible D gene (6 bases). The DNA end is more similar to TRBJ2-5, so the J call may be wrong. Germline V CDR1 and CDR2: SQVTM, ANQGSEA. CDR3 size: 13 residues. CDR3 region: CSVEGTVQETQYF. The CDR3 coding sequence is TGCAGCGTTGAGGGGACTGTTCAAGAGACCCAGTACTTC.

V gene TRBV12-3 or TRBV12-4 combines with J gene TRBJ1-6; a weak D match, TRBD1 (5 bases). This CDR3 contains 14 residues. The V gene lost 8 bases and the J gene lost 0 bases, with 8 bases spanning the gap. CDR3 sequence: CASSGTSYNSPLHF. The CDR3, as DNA: TGTGCCAGCTCAGGGACCTCCTATAATTCACCCCTCCACTTT.

The rearrangement uses TRBV7-8 and TRBJ2-5, with TRBD2 identical over 14 bases. CDR1 is SGHVS and CDR2 is FQNEAQ in the germline V gene. This CDR3 is 17 amino acids long. V lost 5 bases and J lost 5; bases outside the gene matches: 10. This CDR3 is CASSPRLAGGPRETQYF. The CDR3 DNA follows: TGTGCCAGCAGCCCGAGACTAGCGGGAGGGCCTCGGGAGACCCAGTACTTC. The full variable domain, with the rest looked up from reference TRBV7-8 and TRBJ2-5, is GAGVSQSPRYKVAKRGQDVALRCDPISGHVSLFWYQQALGQGPEFLTYFQNEAQLDKSGLPSDRFFAERPEGSVSTLKIQRTQQEDSAVYLCASSPRLAGGPRETQYFGPGTRLLVL.

This sequence joins TRBV20-1 and TRBJ2-7; D ambiguous. Germline lookup yields CDR1 DFQATT and CDR2 SNEGSKA (reference sequence). V shed 4 bases and J shed 2 bases, with 12 bases lying between them. The CDR3 consists of 13 residues. CDR3 sequence: CSAKGSNTYEQYF. CDR3 sequence (DNA): TGCAGTGCTAAGGGTAGTAATACCTACGAGCAGTACTTC.

V is TRBV3-1 and J is TRBJ1-2, with no clear D. CDR3 length: 15 residues. Germline V lookup: CDR1 LGHDT, CDR2 YNNKEL (reference sequence). V was trimmed by 1 base and J by 0 bases, leaving 9 bases between them. The CDR3 DNA reads as TGTGCCAGCAGCCAAGGTCTCGAATCTAACTATGGCTACACCTTC. Its translation is CASSQGLESNYGYTF.

The gene calls are TRBV6-1 and TRBJ2-1; D may be TRBD2 (6 bases). The V gene's germline CDR1 is MNHNS and CDR2 SASEGT. The CDR3 has 18 residues. V was trimmed by 7 bases and J by 0 bases, leaving 22 bases between them. The CDR3 nucleotides read TGTGCCAGCACTGGGGTGGCTAGCGTATCTGCCTCCTACAATGAGCAGTTCTTC. It is translated as CASTGVASVSASYNEQFF.

The V gene is TRBV3-1, the J gene TRBJ2-7; D is unresolved. The end of the DNA fits TRBJ2-5 better, so the J call may be wrong. Germline CDR1 reads LGHDT; CDR2 reads YNNKEL (reference sequence). This CDR3 contains 13 residues. CDR3 DNA: TGTGCCAGCAGCCAAGATTTCTTAGAGACCCAGTACTTC. Its translation: CASSQDFLETQYF.

The chain combines TRBV3-1 with TRBJ2-7; D is undetermined. CDR3 length: 12 amino acids. Germline V gene data show CDR1 as LGHDT and CDR2 as YNNKEL (reference sequence). Trimming stripped 3 bases from V and 5 bases from J, with 8 bases between. The CDR3 region is CASSHLDHEQYF. Here the CDR3 DNA reads TGTGCCAGCAGCCATCTTGATCACGAGCAGTACTTC.

The gene calls are TRBV28 and TRBJ2-7; 11 bases line up with TRBD1. In germline, CDR1 is MDHEN, CDR2 SYDVKM. V shed 8 bases and J 6 bases; nucleotides not matched to a gene: 15. This CDR3 region has 16 residues. The CDR3, as DNA: TGTGCCAGCCCTCCCTCTTCCGGGACAGGGGGGCGCGAGCAGTACTTC. Protein: CASPPSSGTGGREQYF.

The chain uses TRBV5-1 and TRBJ2-1; 12 bases map to TRBD2. The CDR3 extends over 19 amino acids. Germline loops: CDR1 SGHRS, CDR2 YFSETQ. Trimming cost V 4 bases and J 5 bases; bases outside gene matches: 16. The CDR3 loop is CASSDSSGRGMAPHNEQFF. The CDR3 DNA is TGCGCCAGCAGCGACTCTAGCGGGAGGGGTATGGCGCCCCACAATGAGCAGTTCTTC.

V and J are TRBV20-1 and TRBJ2-1; possible D gene TRBD2, 6 bases. Germline-derived CDR1 and CDR2 are DFQATT and SNEGSKA (reference sequence). With 1 base removed from V and 5 bases from J, the gap between germline ends came to 12 bases. The CDR3 covers 14 residues. The CDR3 nucleotides read TGCAGTGCTAGAGTTGGGGGAGGCGACAATGAGCAGTTCTTC. Amino acids: CSARVGGGDNEQFF.

This chain uses TRBV11-2 with TRBJ2-7; 11 nucleotides line up with TRBD2. The CDR3 consists of 17 residues. Germline trimming cut 5 bases from V and 10 bases from J; bases unmatched to any gene: 19. Per germline, CDR1 SGHAT and CDR2 FQNNGV. The CDR3: CASSLRIAGGPREAQYF. In nucleotides, the CDR3 is TGTGCCAGCAGCCTAAGGATAGCGGGAGGGCCGAGGGAGGCCCAGTACTTC.

The V call is TRBV5-5, the J call TRBJ2-5; a weak D match, TRBD1 (5 bases). With the DNA end fitting TRBJ2-7 better, the J assignment may be wrong. The CDR3 length is 15 residues. Germline V gene data show CDR1 as SGHKS and CDR2 as YYEKEE (reference sequence). The CDR3: CASSFQQAVTYEQYF. The CDR3 bases are TGTGCCAGCAGCTTCCAACAGGCCGTCACCTACGAGCAGTACTTC.

This sequence joins TRBV5-1 and TRBJ2-1, with 7 bases matching TRBD2. The germline V gene has CDR1 SGHRS and CDR2 YFSETQ. The junction had 9 bases not matched to a gene; V was cut back by 4 bases and J by 5 bases. This CDR3 has 15 residues. The CDR3 here is CASSPRPGRHNEQFF. CDR3 nucleotides: TGCGCCAGCAGCCCCCGCCCCGGGAGGCACAATGAGCAGTTCTTC.

The chain joins TRBV4-3 to TRBJ1-2; D not certain. The germline gives CDR1 LGHNA, CDR2 YSLEER. V lost 5 bases to trimming and J lost 2 bases, with 12 bases between them. This CDR3 is built from 14 residues. CDR3: CASSVSGLNYGYTF. The DNA for the CDR3 is TGCGCCAGCAGCGTGAGCGGCTTAAACTATGGCTACACCTTC.

The chain couples TRBV28 to TRBJ2-7; no clear D. V gave up 6 bases and J gave up 3 bases, with 15 bases separating them. Germline values: CDR1 MDHEN, CDR2 SYDVKM. This CDR3 has 14 residues. CDR3 DNA: TGTGCCAGCAGCCGTAGGACCGCGGTCTACGAGCAGTACTTC. It encodes CASSRRTAVYEQYF.

The genes are TRBV29-1 and TRBJ2-5, with TRBD2 identical over 7 bases. Germline CDR1 reads SQVTM; CDR2 reads ANQGSEA. The trim removed 6 bases at V and 5 bases at J, leaving 6 bases unmatched. The CDR3 sequence is 12 residues long. CDR3 DNA sequence: TGCAGCGTGAGGCGGGAGCACGAGACCCAGTACTTC. It specifies CSVRREHETQYF.

This chain connects TRBV10-3 to TRBJ2-1; 12 nucleotides match TRBD2. Trimming cost V 8 bases and J 0 bases; bases outside gene matches: 5. Germline-derived CDR1 and CDR2 are ENHRY and SYGVKD. This CDR3 has 16 residues. In nucleotides, the CDR3 is TGTGCCATCGGATCGACTAGCGGGAGCTCCTACAATGAGCAGTTCTTC. Its protein product is CAIGSTSGSSYNEQFF.

The sample holds a few counts of this clonotype. The rearrangement joins TRBV4-3 to TRBJ2-7, with D unclear. CDR1 is LGHNA, CDR2 YSLEER, per germline. V shed 0 bases and J shed 1 base, with 13 bases lying between them. The CDR3 totals 16 residues. The CDR3: CASSQDVRVGSYEQYF. DNA of the CDR3: TGCGCCAGCAGCCAAGATGTCCGGGTAGGGTCCTACGAGCAGTACTTC.

This clonotype was seen more than once but under ten times. The genes are TRBV12-3 or TRBV12-4 and TRBJ1-6; D not resolved. The length of the CDR3 is 12 residues. Trimming left V 2 bases short and J 10 bases short, with 6 bases between. The CDR3 is CASSLRFSPLHF. Here the CDR3 DNA reads TGTGCCAGCAGTTTACGGTTCTCACCCCTCCACTTT.

The V and J genes are TRBV6-1 and TRBJ1-2; no clear D gene. The V gene lost 5 bases and the J gene lost 4 bases, with 14 bases spanning the gap. CDR3 length: 14 amino acids. Germline CDR1 reads MNHNS; CDR2 reads SASEGT. In nucleotides, the CDR3 is TGTGCCAGCAGTCAACCTACAGCCGCCTATGGCTACACCTTC. Translation: CASSQPTAAYGYTF.

This clonotype was counted only a few times. This sequence joins TRBV7-2 and TRBJ1-2; D gene uncertain. From germline, CDR1 is SGHTA and CDR2 FQGNSA. This CDR3 is built from 15 residues. V lost 5 bases to trimming and J lost 8 bases, with 21 bases between them. The CDR3 DNA is TGTGCCAGCAGCCGAACTCCTTGGCGGGCTGAGGGCTACACCTTC. Residues: CASSRTPWRAEGYTF.

V is TRBV21-1 and J is TRBJ2-2; the table calls TRBD2, which could not be checked here. TRBV21-1 is noted as a pseudogene. This CDR3 comprises 16 residues. The DNA for the CDR3 is TGTGCCAGCAGCAAAGCTCGGGGAGCGGGCACCGGGGAGCTGTTTTTT. Protein sequence: CASSKARGAGTGELFF.

This clonotype was found a few times. The chain employs TRBV29-1 and TRBJ1-2; D is perhaps TRBD1 (5 bases). Germline V lookup: CDR1 SQVTM, CDR2 ANQGSEA. Trimming pared 4 bases from V and 6 bases from J, leaving 15 bases between. The length of the CDR3 is 13 residues. The CDR3 nucleotides are TGCAGCGTTGGTGAAGCAGGGAAGGATGGCTACACCTTC. Amino acid sequence: CSVGEAGKDGYTF.

This clonotype was detected only once. The chain recombines TRBV9 with TRBJ2-4; the D gene is possibly TRBD1 (6 bases). The CDR3 has 15 amino acids. CDR1 and CDR2 (germline): SGDLS, YYNGEE. V was shortened by 4 bases and J by 0 bases, with 11 bases between the two germline ends. The CDR3 region is CASSTADRAKNIQYF. The CDR3 bases are TGTGCCAGCAGCACGGCGGACAGAGCCAAAAACATTCAGTACTTC.